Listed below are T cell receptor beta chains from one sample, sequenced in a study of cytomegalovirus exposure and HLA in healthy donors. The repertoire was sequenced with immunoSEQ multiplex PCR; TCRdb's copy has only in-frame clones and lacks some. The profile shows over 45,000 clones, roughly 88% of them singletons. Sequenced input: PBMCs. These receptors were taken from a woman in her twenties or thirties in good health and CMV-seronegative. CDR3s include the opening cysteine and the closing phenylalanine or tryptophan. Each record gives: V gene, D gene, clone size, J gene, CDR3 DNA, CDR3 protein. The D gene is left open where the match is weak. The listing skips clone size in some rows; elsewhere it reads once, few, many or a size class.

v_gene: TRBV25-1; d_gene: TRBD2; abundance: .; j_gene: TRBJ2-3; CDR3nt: TGTGCCAGCGGACTAGCCTATCCAGATACGCAGTATTTT; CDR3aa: CASGLAYPDTQYF
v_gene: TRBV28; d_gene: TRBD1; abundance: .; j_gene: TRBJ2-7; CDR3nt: TGTGCCAGCTGTCCTGGGACAGGGGTTTACGAGCAGTACTTC; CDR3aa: CASCPGTGVYEQYF
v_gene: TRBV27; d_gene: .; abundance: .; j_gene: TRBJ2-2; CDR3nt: TGTGCCAGCAGTTTAGGGGTGGGCCTTCGGGGCGGGGAGCTGTTTTTT; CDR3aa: CASSLGVGLRGGELFF
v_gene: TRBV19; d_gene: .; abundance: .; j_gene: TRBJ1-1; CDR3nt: TGTGCCAGTAGTACTTCCAGCCGAGGGCACACTGAAGCTTTCTTT; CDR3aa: CASSTSSRGHTEAFF
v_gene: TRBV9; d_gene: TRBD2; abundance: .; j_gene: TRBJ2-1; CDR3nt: TGTGCCAGCAGCTTCGCTAGCGGGAGTCGAAATGAGCAGTTCTTC; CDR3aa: CASSFASGSRNEQFF
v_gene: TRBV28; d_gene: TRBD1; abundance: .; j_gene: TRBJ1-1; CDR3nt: TGTGCCAGCAGTCCGCCATCATGGACAGGGAACACTGAAGCTTTCTTT; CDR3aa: CASSPPSWTGNTEAFF
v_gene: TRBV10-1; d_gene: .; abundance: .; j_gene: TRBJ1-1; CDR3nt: TGCGCCAGCAGCCCGGGAGCTCGGACTGAAGCTTTCTTT; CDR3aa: CASSPGARTEAFF
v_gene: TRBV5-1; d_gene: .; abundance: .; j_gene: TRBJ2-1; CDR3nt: TGCGCCAGCAGGTTGCATGATGAGCAGTTCTTC; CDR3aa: CASRLHDEQFF
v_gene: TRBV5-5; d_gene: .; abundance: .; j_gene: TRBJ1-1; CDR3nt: TGTGCCAGCAGCTTGGTACGTGCGGGCACTGAAGCTTTCTTT; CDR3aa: CASSLVRAGTEAFF
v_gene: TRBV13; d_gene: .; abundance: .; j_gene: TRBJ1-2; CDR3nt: TGTGCCAGCAGCAGAGGACAGATTGACTATGGCTACACCTTC; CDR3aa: CASSRGQIDYGYTF
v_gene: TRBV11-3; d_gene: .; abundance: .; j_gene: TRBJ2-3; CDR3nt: TGTGCCAGCAGCTTAGAGACATCTAGCACAGATACGCAGTATTTT; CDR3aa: CASSLETSSTDTQYF
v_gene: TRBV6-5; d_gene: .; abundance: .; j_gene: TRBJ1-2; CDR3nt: TGTGCCAGCAGCCCGAGCGGACAGTCAGTCTATGGCTACACCTTC; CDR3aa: CASSPSGQSVYGYTF
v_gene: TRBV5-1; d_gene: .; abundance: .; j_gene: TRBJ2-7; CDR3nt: TGCGCCAGCAGCTTGAGGACTAACTACGAGCAGTACTTC; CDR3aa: CASSLRTNYEQYF
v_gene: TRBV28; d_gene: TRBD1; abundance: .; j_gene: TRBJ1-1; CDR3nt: TGTGCCACTACCGGGACAGGGGATATGAGAGGCACTGAAGCTTTCTTT; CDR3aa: CATTGTGDMRGTEAFF
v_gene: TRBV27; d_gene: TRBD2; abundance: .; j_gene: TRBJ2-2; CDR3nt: TGTGCCAGCAGTTACGGGACTAGCGGAAACGGGGAGCTGTTTTTT; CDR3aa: CASSYGTSGNGELFF
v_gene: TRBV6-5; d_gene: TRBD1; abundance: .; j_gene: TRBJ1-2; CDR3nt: TGTGCCAGCAGTTCCAGACAGGGGGCGGACTATGGCTACACCTTC; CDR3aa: CASSSRQGADYGYTF
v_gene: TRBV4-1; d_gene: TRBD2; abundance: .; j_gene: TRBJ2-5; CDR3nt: TGCGCCAGCAGCAAAGGGGGGACTAGCGGGACCGTCGGCATAGGCCGAGAGACCCAGTACTTC; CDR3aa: CASSKGGTSGTVGIGRETQYF
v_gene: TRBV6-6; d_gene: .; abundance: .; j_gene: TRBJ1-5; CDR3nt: TGTGCCAGCAGGGGGGGGGAGGGGAAGGTGTCCCAGCATTTT; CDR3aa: CASRGGEGKVSQHF
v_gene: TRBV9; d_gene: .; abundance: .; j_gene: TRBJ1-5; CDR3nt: TGTGCCAGCAGCGTAGGAGGGGGGGAGAATCAGCCCCAGCATTTT; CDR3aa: CASSVGGGENQPQHF
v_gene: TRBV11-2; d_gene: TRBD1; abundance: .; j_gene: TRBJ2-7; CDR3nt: TGTGCCAGCAGCCCAGGGGGCCACTACGAGCAGTACTTC; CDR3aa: CASSPGGHYEQYF
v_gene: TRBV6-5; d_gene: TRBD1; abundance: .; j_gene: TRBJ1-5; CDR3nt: TGTGCCAGCAGCTACTCCTACAGGGGTCATAATCAGCCCCAGCATTTT; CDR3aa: CASSYSYRGHNQPQHF
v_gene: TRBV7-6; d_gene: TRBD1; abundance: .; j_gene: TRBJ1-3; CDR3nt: TGTGCCAAACGCCTGCCTAGGGACAGTACTCCGGGAAACACCATATATTTT; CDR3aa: CAKRLPRDSTPGNTIYF
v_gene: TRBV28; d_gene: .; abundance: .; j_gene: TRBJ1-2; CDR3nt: TGTGCCAGCACCCTCTCGGGGGGGCCTAGATATGGCTACACCTTC; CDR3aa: CASTLSGGPRYGYTF
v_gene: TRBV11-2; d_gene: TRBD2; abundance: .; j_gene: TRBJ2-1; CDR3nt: TGTGCCAGCAGCTTAATAGCGGGAAGGCATGAGCAGTTCTTC; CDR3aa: CASSLIAGRHEQFF
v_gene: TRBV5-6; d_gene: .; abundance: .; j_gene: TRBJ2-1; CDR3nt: TGTGCCAGCAGCTCCCTTATTATCTACAATGAGCAGTTCTTC; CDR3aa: CASSSLIIYNEQFF
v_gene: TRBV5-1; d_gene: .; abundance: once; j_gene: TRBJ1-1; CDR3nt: TGCGCCAGCAGCTTGGCCAACACCAACACTGAAGCTTTCTTT; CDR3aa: CASSLANTNTEAFF
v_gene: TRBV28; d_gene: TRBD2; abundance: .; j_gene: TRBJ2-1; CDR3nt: TGTGCCAGCAGCGAGAATTTTGCCAGGTCGCTAGCGGGAGATCACCTCTTC; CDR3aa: CASSENFARSLAGDHLF
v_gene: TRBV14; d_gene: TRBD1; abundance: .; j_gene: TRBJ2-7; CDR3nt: TGTGCCAGCAGCGGGACAGGGGGGCCCTACGAGCAGTACTTC; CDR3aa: CASSGTGGPYEQYF
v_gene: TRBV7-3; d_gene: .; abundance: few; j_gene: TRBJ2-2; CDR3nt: TGTGCCAGCAGAAAAACAGGGTCTAACACCGGGGAGCTGTTTTTT; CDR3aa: CASRKTGSNTGELFF